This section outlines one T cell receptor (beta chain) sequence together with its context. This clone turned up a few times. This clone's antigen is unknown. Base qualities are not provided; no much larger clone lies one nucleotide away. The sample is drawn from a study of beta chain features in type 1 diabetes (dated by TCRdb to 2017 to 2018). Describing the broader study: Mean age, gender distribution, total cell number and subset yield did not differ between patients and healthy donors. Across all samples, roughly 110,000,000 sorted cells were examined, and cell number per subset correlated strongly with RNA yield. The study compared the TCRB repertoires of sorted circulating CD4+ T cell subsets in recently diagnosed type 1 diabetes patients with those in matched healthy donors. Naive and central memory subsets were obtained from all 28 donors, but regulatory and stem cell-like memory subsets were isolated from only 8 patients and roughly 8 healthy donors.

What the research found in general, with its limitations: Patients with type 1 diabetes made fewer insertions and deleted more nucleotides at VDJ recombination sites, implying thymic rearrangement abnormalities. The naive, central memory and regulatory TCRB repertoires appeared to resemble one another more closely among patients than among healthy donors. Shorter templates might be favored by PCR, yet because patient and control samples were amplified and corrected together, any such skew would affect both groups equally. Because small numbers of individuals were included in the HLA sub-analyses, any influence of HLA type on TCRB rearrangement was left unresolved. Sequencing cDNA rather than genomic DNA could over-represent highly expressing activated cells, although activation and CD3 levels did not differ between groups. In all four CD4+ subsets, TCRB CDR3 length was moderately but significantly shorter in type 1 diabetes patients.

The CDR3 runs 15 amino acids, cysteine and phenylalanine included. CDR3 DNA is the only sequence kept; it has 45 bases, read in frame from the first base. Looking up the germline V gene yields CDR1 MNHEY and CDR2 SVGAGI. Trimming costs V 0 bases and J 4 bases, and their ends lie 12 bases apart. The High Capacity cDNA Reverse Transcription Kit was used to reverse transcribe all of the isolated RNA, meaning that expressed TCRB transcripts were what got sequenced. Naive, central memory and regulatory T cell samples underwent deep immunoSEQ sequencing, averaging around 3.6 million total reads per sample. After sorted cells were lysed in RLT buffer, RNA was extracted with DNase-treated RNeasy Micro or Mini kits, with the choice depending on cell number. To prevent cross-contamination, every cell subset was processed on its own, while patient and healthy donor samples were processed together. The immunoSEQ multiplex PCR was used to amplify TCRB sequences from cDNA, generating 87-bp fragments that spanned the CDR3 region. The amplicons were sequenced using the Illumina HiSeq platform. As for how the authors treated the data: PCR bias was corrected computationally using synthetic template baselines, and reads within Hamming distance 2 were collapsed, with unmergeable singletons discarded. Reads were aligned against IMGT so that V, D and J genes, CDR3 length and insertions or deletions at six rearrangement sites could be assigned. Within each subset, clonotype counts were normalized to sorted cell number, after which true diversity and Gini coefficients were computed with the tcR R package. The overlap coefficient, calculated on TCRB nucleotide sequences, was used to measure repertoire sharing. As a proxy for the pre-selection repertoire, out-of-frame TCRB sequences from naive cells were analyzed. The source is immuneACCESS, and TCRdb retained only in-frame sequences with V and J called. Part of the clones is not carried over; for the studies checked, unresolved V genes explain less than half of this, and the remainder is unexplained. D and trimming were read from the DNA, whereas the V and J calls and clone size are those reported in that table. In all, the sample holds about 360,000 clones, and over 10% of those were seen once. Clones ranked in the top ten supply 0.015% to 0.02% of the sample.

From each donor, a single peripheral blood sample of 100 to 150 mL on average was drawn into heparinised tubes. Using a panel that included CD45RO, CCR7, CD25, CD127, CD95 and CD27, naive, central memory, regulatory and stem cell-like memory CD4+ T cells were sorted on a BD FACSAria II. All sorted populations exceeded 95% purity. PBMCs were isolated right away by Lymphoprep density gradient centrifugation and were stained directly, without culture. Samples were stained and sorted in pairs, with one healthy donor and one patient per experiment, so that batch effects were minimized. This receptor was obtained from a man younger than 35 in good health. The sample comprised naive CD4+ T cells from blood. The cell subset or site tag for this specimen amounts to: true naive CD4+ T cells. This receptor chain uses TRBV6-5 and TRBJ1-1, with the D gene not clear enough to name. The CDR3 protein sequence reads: CASSYSAVSRTEAFF. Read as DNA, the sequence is TGTGCCAGCAGTTACTCTGCGGTCTCCCGCACTGAAGCTTTCTTT.